This T cell receptor (beta chain) was retrieved from a study of blood T cell repertoires in COVID-19. Sequencing was performed with immunoSEQ multiplex PCR; in TCRdb, only in-frame clones are kept and a portion is missing. The top ten clones hold 5.1% of a sample with about 220,000 clones, around four fifths of them seen once. Sequenced: peripheral blood. The sequence derives from a woman aged 60-75 years who had recovered from COVID-19.

CDR3 residues: CASSLAGVLTGELFF. The CDR3, as DNA: TGTGCCAGCAGCTTGGCGGGGGTCCTCACCGGGGAGCTGTTTTTT. The chain joins TRBV5-4 to TRBJ2-2, with D possibly being TRBD2 (6 bases). The ends were cut back, 0 bases at V and 4 bases at J, with 10 bases in the middle. The length of the CDR3 is 15 residues. The V gene's germline CDR1 is SGHNT and CDR2 YYREEE (reference sequence).